The 27 T cell receptor beta chains in this list originate from one sample, sequenced in a study of shared clonotypes between healthy human individuals. Here immunoSEQ multiplex PCR was the method, and the copy in TCRdb shows in-frame clones only, minus some. This repertoire shows 980,000 or so clones, around three quarters found once; its top ten account for approximately 1.5%. Material for sequencing was memory CD4+ T cells sorted from blood. The subset was: CD45RA-negative fraction. The origin of the receptors is a man younger than 35 in good health.

This clone was counted only a few times. This chain links TRBV11-2 with TRBJ2-1; 7 bases fit TRBD1. The CDR3 extends over 14 amino acids. CDR1 is SGHAT, CDR2 FQNNGV, per germline. Germline trimming cut 5 bases from V and 10 bases from J; bases unmatched to any gene: 11. This CDR3 reads CASSRGQGRGEQFF. The CDR3 DNA sequence: TGTGCCAGCAGCAGGGGGCAGGGTAGGGGCGAGCAGTTCTTC.

V gene TRBV5-1 combines with J gene TRBJ2-2; the D gene is possibly TRBD1 (6 bases). Looked up from germline, CDR1 is SGHRS and CDR2 is YFSETQ. V shed 9 bases and J shed 6 bases, with 21 bases lying between them. This CDR3 is 15 amino acids long. DNA of the CDR3: TGCGCCACCAGGGACACTACAGTTGGGCCCGGGGAGCTGTTTTTT. Translation: CATRDTTVGPGELFF.

This chain connects TRBV6-5 to TRBJ1-5; 7 bases map to TRBD1. CDR3 size: 14 residues. Germline values: CDR1 MNHEY, CDR2 SVGAGI. Unmatched junction bases numbered 5, after V lost 4 bases and J lost 5 bases. The DNA of the CDR3 is TGTGCCAGCAGTTCCAACCAGGGGGATCAGCCCCAGCATTTT. Translating gives CASSSNQGDQPQHF.

The chain carries TRBV11-2 and TRBJ2-1; weak D call: TRBD2 (6 bases). This CDR3 contains 15 residues. Germline V gene data show CDR1 as SGHAT and CDR2 as FQNNGV. V lost 8 bases to trimming and J lost 2 bases, with 16 bases between them. The DNA of the CDR3 is TGTGCCAGCCGATCTTGGGGCGGGACCTACAATGAGCAGTTCTTC. Encoded protein: CASRSWGGTYNEQFF.

This chain connects TRBV28 to TRBJ1-5; no definite D call. V gave up 9 bases and J gave up 5 bases, with 8 bases separating them. The germline V gene encodes CDR1 MDHEN and CDR2 SYDVKM. This CDR3 is 11 amino acids long. The CDR3, as DNA: TGTGCCAGTATGACATATCAGCCCCAGCATTTT. Protein: CASMTYQPQHF.

V and J are TRBV5-1 and TRBJ1-4, with 10 bases that match TRBD1. With V trimmed by 2 bases and J by 8 bases, 3 bases remained unmatched. The CDR3 runs to 14 residues. CDR1 and CDR2 from the germline V gene are SGHRS and YFSETQ. The CDR3 region is CASSFGDRGEKLFF. The CDR3 DNA reads TGCGCCAGCAGCTTCGGGGACAGGGGCGAAAAACTGTTTTTT.

V gene TRBV19 combines with J gene TRBJ2-7; D is possibly TRBD2 (6 bases). The CDR3 sequence is 14 residues long. Germline values: CDR1 LNHDA, CDR2 SQIVND (reference sequence). V gave up 1 base and J gave up 7 bases, with 14 bases separating them. The CDR3 DNA follows: TGTGCCAGTAGTATAGGCCTCCAGGCGGGGGAGCAGTACTTC. Its translation: CASSIGLQAGEQYF.

The chain recombines TRBV10-3 with TRBJ1-4, with D possibly TRBD1 on 5 matching bases. Trimming took off 5 bases at V and 4 bases at J, with 11 bases between the two ends. The germline V gene encodes CDR1 ENHRY and CDR2 SYGVKD. The CDR3 has 14 residues. The CDR3 is CAISRDVGNEKLFF. In DNA form, the CDR3 reads TGTGCCATCAGTAGGGACGTGGGTAATGAAAAACTGTTTTTT.

The chain links TRBV29-1 to TRBJ2-5; D is perhaps TRBD1 (7 bases). The CDR3 is 14 residues long. Looked up from germline, CDR1 is SQVTM and CDR2 is ANQGSEA. V was cut by 0 bases and J by 5 bases, with 13 bases left in between. The CDR3 DNA reads TGCAGCGTTGAAGACAGGGGGGCCCGGGAGACCCAGTACTTC. Amino acids: CSVEDRGARETQYF.

This rearrangement joins TRBV11-2 to TRBJ2-7; 8 bases line up with TRBD1. This CDR3 has 14 residues. The V and J ends lost 2 bases and 5 bases, in that order; junction bases with no gene match: 5. The V gene's germline CDR1 is SGHAT and CDR2 FQNNGV. The CDR3, as DNA: TGTGCCAGCAGCTTATGGCAGGGGGCTAACGAGCAGTACTTC. The encoded protein is CASSLWQGANEQYF.

This clone was seen more than once but under ten times. This rearrangement joins TRBV7-6 to TRBJ1-1; D is unresolved. The V end was cut by 6 bases, the J end by 0 bases, with 8 bases between. Germline CDR1 SGHVS, CDR2 FNYEAQ. This CDR3 region has 13 residues. The CDR3 sequence is CASSKTLNTEAFF. CDR3 coding DNA: TGTGCCAGCAGTAAAACTTTGAACACTGAAGCTTTCTTT.

This chain links TRBV5-1 with TRBJ1-5; 7 nucleotides match TRBD1. V lost 4 bases and J lost 6; bases outside the gene matches: 10. Per the germline V gene, CDR1 is SGHRS and CDR2 is YFSETQ. The CDR3 runs to 15 residues. CDR3 sequence: CASSPGTAPGQPQHF. In nucleotides, the CDR3 is TGCGCCAGCAGCCCTGGGACAGCCCCTGGTCAGCCCCAGCATTTT.

V and J are TRBV19 and TRBJ1-1; D is perhaps TRBD1 (5 bases). V lost 2 bases, J lost 4 bases, and 11 bases lay in between. Germline V CDR1 and CDR2: LNHDA, SQIVND (reference sequence). The length of the CDR3 is 14 residues. The CDR3 nucleotides read TGTGCCAGTAGTATAATCAGGGAGGGCACTGAAGCTTTCTTT. Its protein is CASSIIREGTEAFF. Based on the CDR3 plus reference TRBV19 and TRBJ1-1, the full variable domain is DGGITQSPKYLFRKEGQNVTLSCEQNLNHDAMYWYRQDPGQGLRLIYYSQIVNDFQKGDIAEGYSVSREKKESFPLTVTSAQKNPTAFYLCASSIIREGTEAFFGQGTRLTVV.

The V and J genes are TRBV5-1 and TRBJ1-6, with a tentative D call TRBD1 (6 bases). This CDR3 region has 19 residues. Germline CDR1 is SGHRS and CDR2 is YFSETQ. Trimming stripped 0 bases from V and 0 bases from J, with 16 bases between. The CDR3 here is CASSLAGRGKSSYNSPLHF. The CDR3 coding sequence is TGCGCCAGCAGCTTGGCAGGCAGGGGAAAGAGCTCCTATAATTCACCCCTCCACTTT. Together with reference TRBV5-1 and TRBJ1-6, the CDR3 gives the full variable domain: KAGVTQTPRYLIKTRGQQVTLSCSPISGHRSVSWYQQTPGQGLQFLFEYFSETQRNKGNFPGRFSGRQFSNSRSEMNVSTLELGDSALYLCASSLAGRGKSSYNSPLHFGNGTRLTVT.

The rearrangement joins TRBV5-1 to TRBJ2-3, with TRBD2 matching 10 bases. The CDR3 has 17 amino acids. Germline trimming cut 0 bases from V and 2 bases from J; bases unmatched to any gene: 6. The germline CDR1 and CDR2 sequences are SGHRS and YFSETQ. In DNA, the CDR3 is TGCGCCAGCAGCTTGGTTTACAGCGGGAGGGCCACAGATACGCAGTATTTT. Translating it yields CASSLVYSGRATDTQYF.

The chain is built from TRBV11-2 and TRBJ1-3; D remains ambiguous. V lost 5 bases, J lost 0 bases, and 11 bases lay in between. Germline V CDR1 and CDR2: SGHAT, FQNNGV. This CDR3 region has 15 residues. The CDR3 bases are TGTGCCAGCAGCACGAGTGGTGTCTCTGGAAACACCATATATTTT. Translating it yields CASSTSGVSGNTIYF.

The table lists this clone with many counts. This chain joins TRBV28 and TRBJ1-2; 10 bases are a match to TRBD1. J was trimmed by 7 bases and V by 4 bases; bases with no gene match: 12. The CDR3 sequence is 16 residues long. CDR1 MDHEN and CDR2 SYDVKM come from the germline V gene. The CDR3 nucleotides read TGTGCCAGCAGTTCAGGGGGAAGGGGACAGGGGTCTGGCTACACCTTC. Its translation is CASSSGGRGQGSGYTF.

This clone was seen just once. The V call is TRBV9, the J call TRBJ2-1, with 9 bases fitting TRBD2. This CDR3 region has 16 residues. V lost 0 bases to trimming and J lost 4 bases; unmatched junction nucleotides: 5. CDR1 and CDR2 (germline): SGDLS, YYNGEE. Here the CDR3 reads CASSVGVSGGYNEQFF. The CDR3 nucleotides are TGTGCCAGCAGCGTAGGGGTTAGCGGGGGATACAATGAGCAGTTCTTC.

CDR3 DNA sequence: TGTGCCAGCAGCCCGGGACGAAGCACAGATACGCAGTATTTT. It yields the protein CASSPGRSTDTQYF. The J gene is TRBJ2-3, the V gene TRBV7-2; TRBD1 or TRBD2 may be the D gene (5 bases each). The CDR3 is made up of 14 amino acids. Germline V lookup: CDR1 SGHTA, CDR2 FQGNSA. V was clipped by 5 bases and J by 0 bases, with 9 bases between them.

This clone was observed many times. This sequence joins TRBV7-8 and TRBJ2-3, with 7 bases fitting TRBD2. The J segment lost 2 bases and the V segment lost 0 bases, leaving 11 bases of the junction unmatched. Germline lookup yields CDR1 SGHVS and CDR2 FQNEAQ. The CDR3 is 18 residues long. The CDR3 is CASSLAHAAGLDTDTQYF. The CDR3 DNA sequence: TGTGCCAGCAGCTTAGCTCACGCAGCGGGGTTGGACACAGATACGCAGTATTTT. Full variable domain (remainder filled in from reference TRBV7-8 and TRBJ2-3): GAGVSQSPRYKVAKRGQDVALRCDPISGHVSLFWYQQALGQGPEFLTYFQNEAQLDKSGLPSDRFFAERPEGSVSTLKIQRTQQEDSAVYLCASSLAHAAGLDTDTQYFGPGTRLTVL.

This clone has just one count. This sample includes further DNA sequences coding for the same CDR3. This chain joins TRBV10-3 and TRBJ2-1, with 8 bases matching TRBD1. V dropped 4 bases and J dropped 4; count of bases not matched to a gene: 3. Germline V gives CDR1 ENHRY, CDR2 SYGVKD. This CDR3 region has 14 residues. The CDR3 loop reads CAISAGTGYNEQFF. Written as DNA, the CDR3 is TGTGCCATCAGTGCAGGGACAGGTTACAATGAGCAGTTCTTC.

This clone came up a few times. The V call is TRBV18, the J call TRBJ2-2, with D uncertain. V lost 3 bases to trimming and J lost 5 bases, with 7 bases between them. CDR3 size: 13 residues. Per the germline V gene, CDR1 is KGHSH and CDR2 is LQKENI. The CDR3, as DNA: TGTGCCAGCTCACCCCTAGGTACCGGGGAGCTGTTTTTT. It specifies CASSPLGTGELFF.

This clone was detected a few times. The chain couples TRBV10-3 to TRBJ2-4; unclear D gene. Trimming took 6 bases from V and 0 from J, leaving 12 bases between them. Per germline, CDR1 ENHRY and CDR2 SYGVKD. CDR3 length: 15 residues. The DNA for the CDR3 is TGTGCCATCAGAGACCCCAGCGTAGCCAAAAACATTCAGTACTTC. Amino acids: CAIRDPSVAKNIQYF.

This rearrangement joins TRBV19 to TRBJ1-2; perhaps TRBD1 as D (5 bases). The V gene's germline CDR1 is LNHDA and CDR2 SQIVND (reference sequence). Trimming pared 3 bases from V and 7 bases from J, leaving 9 bases between. CDR3 length equals 12 residues. The CDR3 sequence: CASSIARGGYTF. CDR3 DNA: TGTGCCAGTAGTATTGCGAGGGGTGGCTACACCTTC.

The chain links TRBV30 to TRBJ2-5; 7 positions agree with TRBD1. Judging by the DNA end, TRBJ2-7 fits better; the J call may be wrong. The CDR3 spans 16 residues. Germline-derived CDR1 and CDR2 are GTSNPN and SVGIG (reference sequence). CDR3 amino acids: CAWSPREGGIWYEQYF. DNA of the CDR3: TGTGCCTGGAGCCCCCGCGAAGGGGGCATTTGGTACGAGCAGTACTTC.

The chain links TRBV30 to TRBJ2-7; 8 positions agree with TRBD2. This CDR3 region has 15 residues. J gave up 6 bases and V 1 base, and 11 bases lay outside the gene matches. Germline V gene lookup returns CDR1 GTSNPN and CDR2 SVGIG (reference sequence). The CDR3 bases are TGTGCCTGGAGTGCGGGGGGGCCAACTTCCAGCGAGCAGTACTTC. This gives the protein CAWSAGGPTSSEQYF.

The chain uses TRBV7-2 and TRBJ2-1, with D unresolved. Germline V gene lookup returns CDR1 SGHTA and CDR2 FQGNSA. V dropped 1 base and J dropped 6 bases, with 7 bases sitting between them. The CDR3 has 13 residues. CDR3 sequence: CASSLERFNEQFF. The CDR3, as DNA: TGTGCCAGCAGCTTAGAACGGTTCAATGAGCAGTTCTTC.